The table lists the clone carrying this T cell receptor beta chain with many counts. What it recognizes is unknown. This record belongs to a study of neurological immune-mediated disorders. Study-wide results and limits: CDR3 amino acid sequences found in expanded clones were never shared across subjects, suggesting private repertoires in all groups. A possible signature appeared as one related-CDR3 cluster, in which phylogenetic grouping placed the repertoires of 18 of 34 multiple sclerosis patients.

By 5'RACE with 10-nucleotide random UMIs, the cDNA was made. TCRdb re-derived calls from the 5' RACE reads in MiXCR, one entry per CDR3 protein. The sample has roughly 75,000 distinct CDR3 sequences; around 2.6% are singletons. Germline CDR1 and CDR2: SQVTM and ANQGSEA. The CDR3 is 15 amino acids. Trimming took 7 bases from V and 1 from J; bases not matched to a gene: 9. The clonotype was recovered from a woman in her 30s with multiple sclerosis. J is TRBJ2-3 and V is TRBV29-1; TRBD1 matches at 9 bases. The sample consisted of PBMCs. This CDR3 is CSGGQGLSGTDTQYF. CDR3 nucleotides: TGCAGCGGGGGACAGGGATTGAGCGGCACAGATACGCAGTATTTT.